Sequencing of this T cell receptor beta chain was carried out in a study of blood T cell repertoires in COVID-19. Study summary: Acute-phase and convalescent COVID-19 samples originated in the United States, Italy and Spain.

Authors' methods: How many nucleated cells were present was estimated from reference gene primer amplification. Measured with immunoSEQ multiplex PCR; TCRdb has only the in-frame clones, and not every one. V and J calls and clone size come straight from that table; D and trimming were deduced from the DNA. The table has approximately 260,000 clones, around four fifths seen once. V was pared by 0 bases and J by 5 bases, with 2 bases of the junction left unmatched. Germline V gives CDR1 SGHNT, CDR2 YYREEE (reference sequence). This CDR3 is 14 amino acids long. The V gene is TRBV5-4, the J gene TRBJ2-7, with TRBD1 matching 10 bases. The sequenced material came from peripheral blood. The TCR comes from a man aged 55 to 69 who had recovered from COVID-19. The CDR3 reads CASSLGQGADEQYF. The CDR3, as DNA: TGTGCCAGCAGCTTGGGACAGGGGGCTGACGAGCAGTACTTC.